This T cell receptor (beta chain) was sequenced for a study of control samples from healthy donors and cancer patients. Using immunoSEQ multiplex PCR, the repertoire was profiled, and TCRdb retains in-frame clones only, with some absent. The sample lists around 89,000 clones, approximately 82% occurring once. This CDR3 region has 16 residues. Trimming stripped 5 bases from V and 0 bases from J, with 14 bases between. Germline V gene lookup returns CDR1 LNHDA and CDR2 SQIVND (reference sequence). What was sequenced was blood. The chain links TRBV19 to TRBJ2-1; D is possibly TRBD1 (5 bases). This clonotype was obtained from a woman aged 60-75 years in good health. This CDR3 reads CASSSATASSYNEQFF. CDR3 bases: TGTGCCAGTAGTTCAGCGACAGCGAGCTCCTACAATGAGCAGTTCTTC.